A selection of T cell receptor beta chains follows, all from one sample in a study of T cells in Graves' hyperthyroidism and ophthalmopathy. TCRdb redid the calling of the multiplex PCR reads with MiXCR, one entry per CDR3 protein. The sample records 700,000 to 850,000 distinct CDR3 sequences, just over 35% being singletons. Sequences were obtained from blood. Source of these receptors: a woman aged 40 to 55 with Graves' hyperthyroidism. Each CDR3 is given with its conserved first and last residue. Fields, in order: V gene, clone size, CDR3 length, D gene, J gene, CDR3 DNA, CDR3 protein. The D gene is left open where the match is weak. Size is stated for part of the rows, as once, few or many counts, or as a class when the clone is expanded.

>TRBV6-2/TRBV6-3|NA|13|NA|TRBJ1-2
TGTGCCAGATCCGACAGGTTGGACTATGGCTACACCTTC
CARSDRLDYGYTF
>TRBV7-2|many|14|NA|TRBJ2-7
TGTGCCAGCAGCCTTAGATTGTCAGGGGACGAGCAGTACTTC
CASSLRLSGDEQYF
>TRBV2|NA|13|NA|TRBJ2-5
TGTGCCAGCAGCTTAAGCCAAACGGAGACCCAGTACTTC
CASSLSQTETQYF
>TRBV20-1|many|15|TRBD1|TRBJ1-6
TGCAGTGCTAGAGACCGGACAGGGTTGAATTCACCCCTCCACTTT
CSARDRTGLNSPLHF
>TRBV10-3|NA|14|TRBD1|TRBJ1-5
TGTGCCATCAGTGCCACAGGGGATGGTCAGCCCCAGCATTTT
CAISATGDGQPQHF
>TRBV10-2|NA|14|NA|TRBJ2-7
TGCGCCAGCAGCCGGGACGGGACACTCTACGAGCAGTACTTC
CASSRDGTLYEQYF
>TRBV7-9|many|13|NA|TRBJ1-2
TGTGCCAGCAGCCAACAGGAGAACTATGGCTACACCTTC
CASSQQENYGYTF
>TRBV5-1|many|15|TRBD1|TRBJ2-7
TGCGCCAGCAGCGTGCGGTCAGGGACAGACTACGAGCAGTACTTC
CASSVRSGTDYEQYF
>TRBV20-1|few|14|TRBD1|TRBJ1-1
TGCAGTGCTCGTTTAGGGGGCCCGTACACTGAAGCTTTCTTT
CSARLGGPYTEAFF
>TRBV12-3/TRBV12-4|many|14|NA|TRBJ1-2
TGTGCCAGCAGTTTCACAGCCGTAAACTATGGCTACACCTTC
CASSFTAVNYGYTF
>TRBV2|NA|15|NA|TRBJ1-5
TGTGCCAGCAGGGAAAGGCACTCAAGCAATCAGCCCCAGCATTTT
CASRERHSSNQPQHF
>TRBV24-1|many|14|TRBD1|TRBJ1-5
TGTGCCACCAGTGATGACAGGGGCAGTCAGCCCCAGCATTTT
CATSDDRGSQPQHF
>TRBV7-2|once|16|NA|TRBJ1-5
TGTGCCAGCAGCTTACAAGGGGGGGGTAGCAATCAGCCCCAGCATTTT
CASSLQGGGSNQPQHF
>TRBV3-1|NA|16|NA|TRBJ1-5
TGTGCCAGCAGCCAATCTTATGGGGGAGTAAGTCAGCCCCAGCATTTT
CASSQSYGGVSQPQHF
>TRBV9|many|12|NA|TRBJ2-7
TGTGCCAGCAGCAGTCAGGGTAACGAGCAGTACTTC
CASSSQGNEQYF
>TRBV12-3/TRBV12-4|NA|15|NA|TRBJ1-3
TGTGCCAGCAGTTCCTCTAACAGGGATGGAAACACCATATATTTT
CASSSSNRDGNTIYF
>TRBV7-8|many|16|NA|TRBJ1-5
TGTGCCAGCTGCGGTACAGGGTACGGGGGCAATCAGCCCCAGCATTTT
CASCGTGYGGNQPQHF
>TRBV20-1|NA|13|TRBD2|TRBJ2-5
TGCAGTGCTAGTCCCCCCCTACGGGAGGCCCAGTACTTC
CSASPPLREAQYF
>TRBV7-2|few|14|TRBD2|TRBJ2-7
TGTGCCAGCAGCTTGTCACTAGCGGGTTACGAGCAGTACTTC
CASSLSLAGYEQYF
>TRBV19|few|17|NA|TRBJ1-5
TGTGCCAGTAGTATATTTGGGGGGAGATATAGCAATCAGCCCCAGCATTTT
CASSIFGGRYSNQPQHF
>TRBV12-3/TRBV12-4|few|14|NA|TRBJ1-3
TGTGCCAGCAGTTTTTGGGGAGGTGGAAACACCATATATTTT
CASSFWGGGNTIYF
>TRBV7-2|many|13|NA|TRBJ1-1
TGTGCCAGCAGCTTAGTACGGTCGGGAGAAGCTTTCTTT
CASSLVRSGEAFF
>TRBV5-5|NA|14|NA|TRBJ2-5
TGTGCCAGCAGCTCGATCGGGCAGCAAGAGACCCAGTACTTC
CASSSIGQQETQYF
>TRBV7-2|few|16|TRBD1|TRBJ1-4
TGTGCCAGCAGCCTGCGACAGGGAGGGAGCAATGAAAAACTGTTTTTT
CASSLRQGGSNEKLFF
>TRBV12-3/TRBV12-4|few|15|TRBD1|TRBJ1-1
TGTGCCAGCAGTTTAGGGAGACAGGGTTTCACTGAAGCTTTCTTT
CASSLGRQGFTEAFF
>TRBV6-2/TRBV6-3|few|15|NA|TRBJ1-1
TGTGCCAGCAGTTATGATTTCGGCCTCAGCACTGAAGCTTTCTTT
CASSYDFGLSTEAFF
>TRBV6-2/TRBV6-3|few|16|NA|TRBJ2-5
TGTGCCAGCAGTTATCGGAACGGGAGAGATGGGGAGACCCAGTACTTC
CASSYRNGRDGETQYF
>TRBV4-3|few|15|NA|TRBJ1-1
TGCGCCAGCAGCCATCAGGGGTCAGGGAACACTGAAGCTTTCTTT
CASSHQGSGNTEAFF
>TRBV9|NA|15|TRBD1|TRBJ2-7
TGTGCCAGCAGCGTAGGGGGTGCAGGGGGCTACGAGCAGTACTTC
CASSVGGAGGYEQYF
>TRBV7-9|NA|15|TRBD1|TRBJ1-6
TGTGCCAGCAGCCACCGGGACAGGGGGCCTTCACCCCTCCACTTT
CASSHRDRGPSPLHF
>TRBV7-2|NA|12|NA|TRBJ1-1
TGTGCCAGCAGAAACCGGGCCGATGAAGCTTTCTTT
CASRNRADEAFF
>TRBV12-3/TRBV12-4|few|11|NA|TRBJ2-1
TGTGCCAGCAGTTGGGCAGGGCTGCAGTTCTTC
CASSWAGLQFF
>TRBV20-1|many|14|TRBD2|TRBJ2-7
TGCAGTGCTTCGACTAGCGGGAGGGTCTACGAGCAGTACTTC
CSASTSGRVYEQYF
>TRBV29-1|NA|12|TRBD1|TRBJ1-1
TGCAGCGGGGACAGGGGTAGCACTGAAGCTTTCTTT
CSGDRGSTEAFF
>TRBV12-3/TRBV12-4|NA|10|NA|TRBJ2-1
TGTGCCAGCAGTTTCGATGAGCAGTTCTTC
CASSFDEQFF
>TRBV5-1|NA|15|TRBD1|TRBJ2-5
TGCGCCAGCAGCTTGTCCCCAGGGGGCGGAGAGACCCAGTACTTC
CASSLSPGGGETQYF
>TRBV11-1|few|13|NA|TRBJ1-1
TGTGCCAGCAGTCGGACCTTCGGCACTGAAGCTTTCTTT
CASSRTFGTEAFF
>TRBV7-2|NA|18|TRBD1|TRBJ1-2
TGTGCCAGCAGCCAAGTGGGGCGGTTAGGGACAGCTAACTATGGCTACACCTTC
CASSQVGRLGTANYGYTF
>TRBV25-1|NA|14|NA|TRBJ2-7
TGTGCCAGCAGTGAATTTGGGTCAACCTACGAGCAGTACTTC
CASSEFGSTYEQYF
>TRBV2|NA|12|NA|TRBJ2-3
TGTGCCAGCAGGGAAACAGGCGATACGCAGTATTTT
CASRETGDTQYF
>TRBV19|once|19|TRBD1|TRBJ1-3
TGTGCCAGTAGTACACTTCCGGGACAGCGCTTTCTCTCTGGAAACACCATATATTTT
CASSTLPGQRFLSGNTIYF
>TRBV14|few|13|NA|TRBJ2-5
TGTGCCAGCAGCCAAGCGGCGTTAGAGACCCAGTACTTC
CASSQAALETQYF
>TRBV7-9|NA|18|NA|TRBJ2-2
TGTGCCAGCACACTCGACGGGAGCACCTTTTCGAACACCGGGGAGCTGTTTTTT
CASTLDGSTFSNTGELFF
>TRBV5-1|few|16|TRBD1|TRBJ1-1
TGCGCCAGCTCTCCCGGACAGGGCTTTGTGGACACTGAAGCTTTCTTT
CASSPGQGFVDTEAFF
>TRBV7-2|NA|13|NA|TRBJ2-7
TGTGCCAGCAGCCCAGATGGTATCTACGAGCAGTACTTC
CASSPDGIYEQYF
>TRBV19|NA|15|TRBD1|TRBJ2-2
TGTGCCAGTAGTGTGACAGGGGGCGGCACCGGGGAGCTGGTTTTT
CASSVTGGGTGELVF
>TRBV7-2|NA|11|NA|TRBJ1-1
TGTGCCAGCAGCTCGACAGCTGAAGCTTTCTTT
CASSSTAEAFF
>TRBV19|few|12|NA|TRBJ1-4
TGTGCCAGTACCTCGACTCGTGAAAAACTGTTTTTT
CASTSTREKLFF
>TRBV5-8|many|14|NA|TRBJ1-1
TGTGCCAGCAGCTTGACCCAAGGAGGGACTGAAGCTTTCTTT
CASSLTQGGTEAFF